These 6 T cell receptor beta chains were sequenced from one sample in a study of T cells in Graves' hyperthyroidism and ophthalmopathy. Researchers amplified the TCR beta CDR3 regions from RNA transcripts. With the HTBI primer set, the TCR CDR3 went through a first round of RT-PCR. TCRdb independently ran MiXCR on the multiplex PCR reads; one entry per CDR3 protein. The sample includes some 440,000 distinct CDR3 sequences, 15% to 19% seen only once; the top ten take approximately 7.5%. Sequenced input: blood. Receptors originate from a woman between 18 and 29 years old with Graves' hyperthyroidism.

This clonotype was counted between two and nine times. The genes are TRBV2 and TRBJ1-5; D possibly corresponds to TRBD1 (5 bases). This CDR3 is built from 15 residues. Germline CDR1 SNHLY, CDR2 FYNNEI. Trimming shortened V by 8 bases and J by 0 bases, and 14 bases separated the two germline ends. The CDR3 nucleotides read TGTGCCAGCGGACACCGGGATTATAGCAATCAGCCCCAGCATTTT. As protein: CASGHRDYSNQPQHF.

The sample holds many counts of this clonotype. The CDR3 is CASSQGRGGAYEQYF. Written as DNA, the CDR3 is TGTGCCAGCAGCCAGGGGCGCGGGGGAGCCTACGAGCAGTACTTC. The rearrangement joins TRBV11-2 to TRBJ2-7; possibly TRBD2 for D (7 bases). The CDR3 has 15 amino acids. The ends were cut back, 5 bases at V and 2 bases at J, with 16 bases in the middle. The germline V gene encodes CDR1 SGHAT and CDR2 FQNNGV.

This clonotype was seen repeatedly, ten times or more. The V and J genes are TRBV6-1 and TRBJ1-6; 8 bases agree with TRBD1. CDR1 MNHNS and CDR2 SASEGT come from the germline V gene. The CDR3 sequence is 15 residues long. V gave up 5 bases and J gave up 5 bases; unmatched junction bases: 5. CDR3 DNA: TGTGCCAGCAGTCCAGGACAGGGCGATAATTCACCCCTCCACTTT. Translated: CASSPGQGDNSPLHF.

This clonotype appeared many times. The chain uses TRBV10-2 and TRBJ2-5, with 9 bases matching TRBD2. The germline V gene encodes CDR1 WSHSY and CDR2 SAAADI. J lost 3 bases, V lost 6 bases, and 8 bases had no gene match. The CDR3 sequence is 15 residues long. CDR3 sequence (DNA): TGCGCCAGCAGATCCGGACTAGCGCAAAAAGAGACCCAGTACTTC. This translates into CASRSGLAQKETQYF.

The rearrangement joins TRBV5-1 to TRBJ1-4; 8 bases are shared with TRBD1. The trim removed 0 bases at V and 0 bases at J, leaving 1 base unmatched. Germline CDR1 and CDR2: SGHRS and YFSETQ. The length of the CDR3 is 16 residues. CDR3 loop: CASSLAGGTTNEKLFF. In nucleotides, the CDR3 is TGCGCCAGCAGCTTGGCAGGGGGCACAACTAATGAAAAACTGTTTTTT. Using reference TRBV5-1 and TRBJ1-4 for the parts outside the CDR3, the full variable domain is KAGVTQTPRYLIKTRGQQVTLSCSPISGHRSVSWYQQTPGQGLQFLFEYFSETQRNKGNFPGRFSGRQFSNSRSEMNVSTLELGDSALYLCASSLAGGTTNEKLFFGSGTQLSVL.

In nucleotides, the CDR3 is TGCAGTGCTACCACACTGGAGGGGCTTTCCTACGAGCAGTACTTC. It specifies CSATTLEGLSYEQYF. The chain couples TRBV20-1 to TRBJ2-7, with D maybe TRBD2 (6 bases). V was pared by 4 bases and J by 1 base, with 17 bases between. CDR3 length: 15 amino acids. Germline CDR1 is DFQATT and CDR2 is SNEGSKA (reference sequence).